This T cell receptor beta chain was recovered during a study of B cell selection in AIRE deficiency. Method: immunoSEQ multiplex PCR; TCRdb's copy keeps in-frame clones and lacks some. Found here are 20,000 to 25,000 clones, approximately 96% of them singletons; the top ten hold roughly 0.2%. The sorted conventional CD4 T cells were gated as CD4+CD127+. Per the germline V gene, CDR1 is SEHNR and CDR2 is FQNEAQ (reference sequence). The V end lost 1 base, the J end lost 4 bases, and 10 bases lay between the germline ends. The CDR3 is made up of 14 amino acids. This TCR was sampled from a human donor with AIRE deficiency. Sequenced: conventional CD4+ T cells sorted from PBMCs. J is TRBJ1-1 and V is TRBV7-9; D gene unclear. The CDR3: CASSLDFQITEAFF. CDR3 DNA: TGTGCCAGCAGCTTAGATTTTCAGATCACTGAAGCTTTCTTT.